A selection of T cell receptor beta chains follows, all from one sample in a study of shared clonotypes between healthy human individuals. The table came from immunoSEQ multiplex PCR; TCRdb's copy has only in-frame clones and leaves some out. The sample lists 2.3 million or so clones, over 90% occurring once. The sample comprised naive CD4+ T cells from PBMCs. Receptor source: a man younger than 35 in good health. Some clones in this sample may be carry-over from other donors' samples. Both conserved end residues are part of each CDR3. Fields, in order: D gene, clone size, V gene, J gene, CDR3 protein, CDR3 DNA. A D gene is named only where the DNA matches it firmly. Clone sizes are given selectively: once, few, many, or a class where the clone is expanded.

d_gene: .
abundance: .
v_gene: TRBV2
j_gene: TRBJ1-1
CDR3aa: CASSEVGFFGANTEAFF
CDR3nt: TGTGCCAGCAGTGAAGTTGGATTCTTCGGAGCGAACACTGAAGCTTTCTTT

d_gene: TRBD1
abundance: .
v_gene: TRBV7-9
j_gene: TRBJ2-5
CDR3aa: CASGGQGETQYF
CDR3nt: TGTGCCAGCGGAGGACAGGGAGAGACCCAGTACTTC

d_gene: TRBD1
abundance: .
v_gene: TRBV11-1
j_gene: TRBJ2-5
CDR3aa: CASSWDRGQETQYF
CDR3nt: TGTGCCAGCAGTTGGGACAGGGGACAAGAGACCCAGTACTTC

d_gene: .
abundance: .
v_gene: TRBV6-5
j_gene: TRBJ1-6
CDR3aa: CASSLGPNSPLHF
CDR3nt: TGTGCCAGCAGTTTGGGCCCTAATTCACCCCTCCACTTT

d_gene: .
abundance: .
v_gene: TRBV28
j_gene: TRBJ1-2
CDR3aa: CASSSSGIRDESNYGYTF
CDR3nt: TGTGCCAGCAGTTCCTCCGGGATTAGGGACGAATCTAACTATGGCTACACCTTC

d_gene: .
abundance: once
v_gene: TRBV10-2
j_gene: TRBJ2-5
CDR3aa: CASSDPYLGETQYF
CDR3nt: TGCGCCAGCAGCGACCCATATCTCGGAGAGACCCAGTACTTC

d_gene: TRBD2
abundance: .
v_gene: TRBV19
j_gene: TRBJ2-2
CDR3aa: CASRREGQNTGELFF
CDR3nt: TGTGCCAGTAGGCGGGAGGGTCAGAACACCGGGGAGCTGTTTTTT

d_gene: TRBD1
abundance: once
v_gene: TRBV6-5
j_gene: TRBJ2-7
CDR3aa: CASSPTGGAIHEQYF
CDR3nt: TGTGCCAGCAGTCCTACAGGGGGCGCGATCCACGAGCAGTACTTC

d_gene: TRBD1
abundance: .
v_gene: TRBV9
j_gene: TRBJ2-1
CDR3aa: CASSGALRPGQSHNEQFF
CDR3nt: TGTGCCAGCAGCGGAGCCTTAAGACCGGGACAGTCCCACAATGAGCAGTTCTTC

d_gene: .
abundance: .
v_gene: TRBV19
j_gene: TRBJ1-2
CDR3aa: CASIERDTHYGYTF
CDR3nt: TGTGCCAGTATCGAACGGGACACCCACTATGGCTACACCTTC

d_gene: .
abundance: .
v_gene: TRBV11-2
j_gene: TRBJ1-5
CDR3aa: CASSNTGLNQPQHF
CDR3nt: TGTGCCAGCAGCAATACAGGGTTGAATCAGCCCCAGCATTTT

d_gene: TRBD2
abundance: .
v_gene: TRBV28
j_gene: TRBJ2-7
CDR3aa: CASSSPSSGSYEQYF
CDR3nt: TGTGCCAGCAGTTCCCCTTCTAGCGGATCCTACGAGCAGTACTTC

d_gene: TRBD2
abundance: .
v_gene: TRBV5-1
j_gene: TRBJ2-2
CDR3aa: CASSGLAGGNTGELFF
CDR3nt: TGCGCCAGTTCAGGACTAGCGGGAGGGAACACCGGGGAGCTGTTTTTT

d_gene: .
abundance: .
v_gene: TRBV5-1
j_gene: TRBJ1-2
CDR3aa: CASSPRIGSGYTF
CDR3nt: TGCGCCAGCAGCCCTCGGATAGGGTCTGGCTACACCTTC

d_gene: TRBD2
abundance: once
v_gene: TRBV5-1
j_gene: TRBJ2-7
CDR3aa: CASSLLLAGESYEQYF
CDR3nt: TGCGCCAGCAGCTTGCTACTAGCGGGAGAGTCCTACGAGCAGTACTTC

d_gene: TRBD2
abundance: .
v_gene: TRBV4-2
j_gene: TRBJ2-7
CDR3aa: CASSQVSGTRLYEQYF
CDR3nt: TGTGCCAGCAGCCAAGTTTCTGGGACTAGACTCTACGAGCAGTACTTC

d_gene: TRBD1
abundance: .
v_gene: TRBV6-6
j_gene: TRBJ1-1
CDR3aa: CASSPRGTGGMTEAFF
CDR3nt: TGTGCCAGCAGCCCGAGAGGGACAGGGGGCATGACTGAAGCTTTCTTT

d_gene: TRBD2
abundance: .
v_gene: TRBV19
j_gene: TRBJ2-7
CDR3aa: CASSPTSGSPYEQYF
CDR3nt: TGTGCCAGTAGTCCGACTAGCGGGAGCCCCTACGAGCAGTACTTC

d_gene: .
abundance: .
v_gene: TRBV28
j_gene: TRBJ1-3
CDR3aa: CASSSGRWGQTGNTIYF
CDR3nt: TGTGCCAGCAGTTCCGGACGTTGGGGACAAACTGGAAACACCATATATTTT

d_gene: TRBD2
abundance: .
v_gene: TRBV7-8
j_gene: TRBJ2-3
CDR3aa: CASSVVGLAETDTQYF
CDR3nt: TGTGCCAGCAGCGTAGTTGGACTAGCGGAAACAGATACGCAGTATTTT

d_gene: .
abundance: .
v_gene: TRBV7-2
j_gene: TRBJ2-7
CDR3aa: CASSRPFYEQYF
CDR3nt: TGTGCCAGCAGCCGCCCCTTCTACGAGCAGTACTTC

d_gene: TRBD1
abundance: once
v_gene: TRBV18
j_gene: TRBJ1-1
CDR3aa: CASSPGQGAVTEAFF
CDR3nt: TGTGCCAGCTCGCCCGGACAGGGGGCAGTCACTGAAGCTTTCTTT

d_gene: .
abundance: .
v_gene: TRBV29-1
j_gene: TRBJ2-1
CDR3aa: CSVERFEGTKFF
CDR3nt: TGCAGCGTTGAGAGGTTTGAGGGGACCAAGTTCTTC

d_gene: .
abundance: .
v_gene: TRBV14
j_gene: TRBJ2-5
CDR3aa: CASSQAGTKNWYQETQYF
CDR3nt: TGTGCCAGCAGCCAAGCGGGGACAAAGAATTGGTACCAAGAGACCCAGTACTTC

d_gene: TRBD1
abundance: once
v_gene: TRBV15
j_gene: TRBJ2-7
CDR3aa: CATSRDIGGGRVGLSSYEQYF
CDR3nt: TGTGCCACCAGCAGAGATATAGGGGGCGGCCGAGTGGGGCTTAGCTCCTACGAGCAGTACTTC

d_gene: TRBD2
abundance: .
v_gene: TRBV7-9
j_gene: TRBJ2-1
CDR3aa: CASSHSSGNNEQFF
CDR3nt: TGTGCCAGCAGCCACTCCAGCGGGAACAATGAGCAGTTCTTC

d_gene: TRBD1
abundance: .
v_gene: TRBV5-1
j_gene: TRBJ2-3
CDR3aa: CASSLAGGEVRDTQYF
CDR3nt: TGCGCCAGCAGCTTGGCAGGGGGCGAAGTTCGAGATACGCAGTATTTT

d_gene: .
abundance: .
v_gene: TRBV14
j_gene: TRBJ1-1
CDR3aa: CASSNHPPGGLETEAFF
CDR3nt: TGTGCCAGCAGTAATCACCCCCCGGGGGGGCTGGAGACTGAAGCTTTCTTT

d_gene: TRBD2
abundance: .
v_gene: TRBV28
j_gene: TRBJ2-6
CDR3aa: CASSLLAGGVSGANVLTF
CDR3nt: TGTGCCAGCAGCTTGCTCGCGGGAGGAGTCTCTGGGGCCAACGTCCTGACTTTC

d_gene: .
abundance: .
v_gene: TRBV13
j_gene: TRBJ2-1
CDR3aa: CASSLDLGEEQFF
CDR3nt: TGTGCCAGCAGCTTAGATTTGGGGGAGGAGCAGTTCTTC

d_gene: .
abundance: .
v_gene: TRBV6-1
j_gene: TRBJ2-7
CDR3aa: CASSGKVLVSYEQYF
CDR3nt: TGTGCCAGCAGTGGCAAGGTGCTAGTCAGTTACGAGCAGTACTTC

d_gene: TRBD1
abundance: .
v_gene: TRBV7-2
j_gene: TRBJ2-3
CDR3aa: CASSWGWTGTDTQYF
CDR3nt: TGTGCCAGCAGCTGGGGTTGGACAGGGACAGATACGCAGTATTTT

d_gene: .
abundance: .
v_gene: TRBV27
j_gene: TRBJ2-5
CDR3aa: CASSSMTGRWETQYF
CDR3nt: TGTGCCAGCAGTTCCATGACAGGGAGGTGGGAGACCCAGTACTTC

d_gene: TRBD1
abundance: .
v_gene: TRBV9
j_gene: TRBJ2-7
CDR3aa: CASSTDLDRGEQYF
CDR3nt: TGTGCCAGCAGCACAGACCTGGACAGGGGCGAGCAGTACTTC

d_gene: .
abundance: .
v_gene: TRBV28
j_gene: TRBJ2-1
CDR3aa: CASSSFEGFYNEQFF
CDR3nt: TGTGCCAGCAGTTCATTCGAGGGCTTTTATAATGAGCAGTTCTTC

d_gene: .
abundance: once
v_gene: TRBV18
j_gene: TRBJ1-1
CDR3aa: CASSPGSWGSPEAFF
CDR3nt: TGTGCCAGCTCACCAGGGAGTTGGGGTTCGCCTGAAGCTTTCTTT

d_gene: .
abundance: .
v_gene: TRBV28
j_gene: TRBJ1-1
CDR3aa: CASSLRAMNTEAFF
CDR3nt: TGTGCCAGCAGTTTAAGGGCGATGAACACTGAAGCTTTCTTT

d_gene: .
abundance: .
v_gene: TRBV5-1
j_gene: TRBJ1-1
CDR3aa: CASSLAGVPEAFF
CDR3nt: TGCGCCAGCAGCTTGGCTGGGGTCCCTGAAGCTTTCTTT

d_gene: TRBD1
abundance: .
v_gene: TRBV4-1
j_gene: TRBJ2-7
CDR3aa: CAGSQRTGQGNAHEQYF
CDR3nt: TGCGCCGGCAGCCAACGAACGGGACAGGGTAATGCCCACGAGCAGTACTTC

d_gene: .
abundance: .
v_gene: TRBV25-1
j_gene: TRBJ2-5
CDR3aa: CASRTGRKWETQYF
CDR3nt: TGTGCCAGCAGAACTGGTAGGAAGTGGGAGACCCAGTACTTC

d_gene: .
abundance: .
v_gene: TRBV19
j_gene: TRBJ1-1
CDR3aa: CASKDILNMNTEAFF
CDR3nt: TGTGCCAGTAAGGACATCCTAAACATGAACACTGAAGCTTTCTTT

d_gene: TRBD1
abundance: .
v_gene: TRBV14
j_gene: TRBJ1-2
CDR3aa: CASSRDRGNYGYTF
CDR3nt: TGTGCCAGCAGCCGGGACAGGGGCAACTATGGCTACACCTTC

d_gene: .
abundance: .
v_gene: TRBV5-1
j_gene: TRBJ2-5
CDR3aa: CASSLVSGIQETQYF
CDR3nt: TGCGCCAGCAGCTTGGTATCCGGGATACAAGAGACCCAGTACTTC

d_gene: TRBD2
abundance: .
v_gene: TRBV7-2
j_gene: TRBJ2-7
CDR3aa: CASSSRTSGRYEQYF
CDR3nt: TGTGCCAGCAGCAGTCGGACTAGCGGGAGGTACGAGCAGTACTTC

d_gene: TRBD1
abundance: .
v_gene: TRBV5-5
j_gene: TRBJ2-2
CDR3aa: CASSLVQGSTGELFF
CDR3nt: TGTGCCAGCAGCTTAGTACAGGGGAGCACCGGGGAGCTGTTTTTT

d_gene: TRBD1
abundance: .
v_gene: TRBV7-2
j_gene: TRBJ2-5
CDR3aa: CASSLAPTGVTQYF
CDR3nt: TGTGCCAGCAGCTTAGCCCCAACAGGGGTGACCCAGTACTTC

d_gene: .
abundance: .
v_gene: TRBV5-1
j_gene: TRBJ2-3
CDR3aa: CASSSDSISDTQYF
CDR3nt: TGCGCCAGCAGCTCAGACAGCATTTCAGATACGCAGTATTTT

d_gene: .
abundance: .
v_gene: TRBV7-8
j_gene: TRBJ1-4
CDR3aa: CASSFIDPENEKLFF
CDR3nt: TGTGCCAGCAGCTTTATTGATCCAGAGAATGAAAAACTGTTTTTT

d_gene: .
abundance: .
v_gene: TRBV9
j_gene: TRBJ1-1
CDR3aa: CASSVGSRMNTEAFF
CDR3nt: TGTGCCAGCAGCGTAGGTTCAAGAATGAACACTGAAGCTTTCTTT

d_gene: TRBD1
abundance: once
v_gene: TRBV19
j_gene: TRBJ1-5
CDR3aa: CASSILPGQGNQPQHF
CDR3nt: TGTGCCAGTAGTATCCTGCCGGGACAGGGCAATCAGCCCCAGCATTTT

d_gene: .
abundance: .
v_gene: TRBV7-6
j_gene: TRBJ2-2
CDR3aa: CASSPRTSELFF
CDR3nt: TGTGCCAGCAGCCCACGAACTAGCGAGCTGTTTTTT